Shown below are 7 T cell receptor beta chains from a single sample sequenced in a study of T cell responses to AZD1222 COVID-19 vaccine (dated by TCRdb to about 2021). Library preparation was by the immunoSEQ multiplex PCR assay. In its TCRdb copy, this immuneACCESS table keeps in-frame sequences only and misses some clones. Where compared with another copy, unresolved V genes explain less than half of these, and the others have no known cause. This sample gives roughly 180,000 clones in total; 80% to 90% of them show up just once. The ten largest account for approximately 0.5% of the sample. What the time point label conveys for this sample: baseline before first vaccination. The input for sequencing was peripheral blood, taken on day 0 of AZD1222 vaccination. Receptor source: an adult in good health.

The V call is TRBV4-3, the J call TRBJ2-1, with D possibly being TRBD1 (6 bases). V was clipped by 0 bases and J by 12 bases, with 15 bases between them. There are 14 residues in the CDR3. CDR1 is LGHNA and CDR2 is YSLEER in the germline V gene. The CDR3 protein is CASSQDFTGGGQFF. CDR3 sequence (DNA): TGCGCCAGCAGCCAAGACTTCACTGGGGGCGGGCAGTTCTTC.

The rearrangement uses TRBV4-2 and TRBJ2-1; 15 nucleotides align to TRBD2. The V segment lost 1 base and the J segment 11 bases; nucleotides outside the gene matches: 15. The CDR3 length is 19 residues. Germline CDR1 reads LGHNA; CDR2 reads YNFKEQ. The CDR3 nucleotides are TGTGCCAGCAGCCAAGCCGGGACTAGCGGGGGGCCTCCGGGGGTTAAGCAGTTCTTC. This translates into CASSQAGTSGGPPGVKQFF.

V usage is TRBV2 and J usage is TRBJ1-1; the D is unclear. The germline CDR1 and CDR2 sequences are SNHLY and FYNNEI. The CDR3 has 16 amino acids. V was cut by 8 bases and J by 4 bases, with 23 bases left in between. The CDR3 is CASDATGSPGGTEAFF. DNA for the CDR3: TGTGCCAGCGACGCAACCGGGTCCCCGGGCGGCACTGAAGCTTTCTTT.

This chain links TRBV9 with TRBJ2-3; weak D call: TRBD2 (5 bases). The CDR3 length is 14 residues. The germline V and J ends were trimmed by 0 bases and 4 bases, with 9 bases remaining between them. The germline gives CDR1 SGDLS, CDR2 YYNGEE. CDR3 loop: CASSVEREADTQYF. CDR3 nucleotides: TGTGCCAGCAGCGTAGAGAGGGAAGCAGATACGCAGTATTTT.

The gene calls are TRBV4-1 and TRBJ2-7; 7 bases are a match to TRBD2. The CDR3 is made up of 16 amino acids. V gave up 3 bases and J gave up 5 bases; unmatched junction bases: 13. Germline assignment: CDR1 MGHRA and CDR2 YSYEKL. The CDR3 reads CASSQPQRGTFNEQYF. In DNA, the CDR3 is TGCGCCAGCAGCCAGCCCCAGCGGGGAACGTTCAACGAGCAGTACTTC.

In this sample, this clone turned up once. The chain is built from TRBV7-2 and TRBJ2-2; D is undetermined. CDR1 is SGHTA and CDR2 is FQGNSA in the germline V gene. The CDR3 consists of 12 residues. Trimming pared 9 bases from V and 5 bases from J, leaving 10 bases between. The CDR3 here is CASAYGTGELFF. The DNA for the CDR3 is TGTGCCAGTGCCTATGGGACCGGGGAGCTGTTTTTT.

V usage is TRBV19 and J usage is TRBJ1-1, with D unclear. In germline, CDR1 is LNHDA, CDR2 SQIVND (reference sequence). This CDR3 has 13 residues. The V and J ends lost 6 bases and 0 bases respectively, with 8 bases between them. CDR3 bases: TGTGCCAGTAGAAGGACGGTGAACACTGAAGCTTTCTTT. Amino acid sequence: CASRRTVNTEAFF.